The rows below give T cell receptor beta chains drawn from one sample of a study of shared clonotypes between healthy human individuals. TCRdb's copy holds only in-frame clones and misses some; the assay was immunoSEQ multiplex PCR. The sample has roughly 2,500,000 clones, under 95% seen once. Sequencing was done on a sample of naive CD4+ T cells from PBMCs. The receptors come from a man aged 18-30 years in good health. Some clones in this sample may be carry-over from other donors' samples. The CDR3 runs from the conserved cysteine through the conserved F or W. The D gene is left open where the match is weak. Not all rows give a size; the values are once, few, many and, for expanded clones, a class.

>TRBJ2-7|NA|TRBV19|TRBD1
TGTGCCAGTAGCCAGCCTGACAGGGACTCCTACGAGCAGTACTTC
CASSQPDRDSYEQYF
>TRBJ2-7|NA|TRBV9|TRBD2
TGTGCCAGCAGCGCCTCGGGGGGAGGCGGGAGAACCTACGAGCAGTACTTC
CASSASGGGGRTYEQYF
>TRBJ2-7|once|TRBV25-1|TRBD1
TGTGCCAGCAGCGTGACAGGGATCACCTACGAGCAGTACTTC
CASSVTGITYEQYF
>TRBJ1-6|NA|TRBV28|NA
TGTGCCAGCAGTTTACCAGGGATGAGCTCCTATAATTCACCCCTCCACTTT
CASSLPGMSSYNSPLHF
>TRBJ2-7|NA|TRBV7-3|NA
TGTGCCAGCAGCTTAGTGGGAACCTACGAGCAGTACTTC
CASSLVGTYEQYF
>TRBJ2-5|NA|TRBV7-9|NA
TGTGCCAGCAGCTTGCTCCTTAACGGCAGGGCCGTAGGCACCCAGTACTTC
CASSLLLNGRAVGTQYF
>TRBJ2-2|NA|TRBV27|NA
TGTGCCAGCAGTCCGGGTCTAGTAACCGGGGAGCTGTTTTTT
CASSPGLVTGELFF
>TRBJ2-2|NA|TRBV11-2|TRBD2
TGTGCCAGCAGCTTAATAGGGAGGGGAGACACCGGGGAGCTGTTTTTT
CASSLIGRGDTGELFF
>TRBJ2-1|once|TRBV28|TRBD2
TGTGCCAGCAGTTCCCTAGCGGGAGGTACAAGCTCCTACAATGAGCAGTTCTTC
CASSSLAGGTSSYNEQFF
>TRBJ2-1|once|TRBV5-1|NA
TGCGCCAGCAGCTTGGCCCTCCTCTCCTACAATGAGCAGTTCTTC
CASSLALLSYNEQFF
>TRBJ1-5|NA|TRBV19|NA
TGTGCCAGTAGTATCACCTCACAGGACTATCAGCCCCAGCATTTT
CASSITSQDYQPQHF
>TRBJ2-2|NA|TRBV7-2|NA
TGTGCCAGCAGCCCACCTTGGGGGTCCGGGGAGCTGTTTTTT
CASSPPWGSGELFF
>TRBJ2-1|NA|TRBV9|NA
TGTGCCAGCAGCGTAGGCGGGACTTACTACAATGAGCAGTTCTTC
CASSVGGTYYNEQFF
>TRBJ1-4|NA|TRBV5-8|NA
TGTGCCAGCAGTTCCGAGGGGAAGGCAACTAATGAAAAACTGTTTTTT
CASSSEGKATNEKLFF
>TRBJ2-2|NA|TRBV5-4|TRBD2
TGTGCCAGCAGCTTGGTAGCGGGAGTAGTTACCGGGGAGCTGTTTTTT
CASSLVAGVVTGELFF
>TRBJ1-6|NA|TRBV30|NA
TGTGCCTGGGAGGACACGGATTCACCCCTCCACTTT
CAWEDTDSPLHF
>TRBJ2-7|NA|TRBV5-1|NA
TGCGCCAGCAGCTTAGGTTCAGGGGCGTACGAGCAGTACTTC
CASSLGSGAYEQYF
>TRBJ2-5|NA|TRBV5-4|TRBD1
TGTGCCAGCAGCTCCGGACAGGGGCTAGTGGAGACCCAGTACTTC
CASSSGQGLVETQYF
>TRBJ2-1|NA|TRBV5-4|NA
TGTGCCAGCAGCGAAACTAGGGGTGAGCAGTTCTTC
CASSETRGEQFF
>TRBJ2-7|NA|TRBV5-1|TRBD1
TGCGCCAGCAGCTTGGGTACAGGGGGCGAGCAGTACTTC
CASSLGTGGEQYF
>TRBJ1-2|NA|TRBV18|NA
TGTGCCAGCTCACCACCGTCCAGGGCGTATGGCTACACCTTC
CASSPPSRAYGYTF
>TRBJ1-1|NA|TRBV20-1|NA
TGCAGTGCTAGTCAGACCCGGGAAGCTTTCTTT
CSASQTREAFF
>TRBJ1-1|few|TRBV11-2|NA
TGTGCCAGCAGGACGATGCCACGTACGGGATGGAACACTGAAGCTTTCTTT
CASRTMPRTGWNTEAFF
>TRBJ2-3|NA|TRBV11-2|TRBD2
TGTGCCAGCAGCCGGATTAGCGGGTCTAGCACAGATACGCAGTATTTT
CASSRISGSSTDTQYF
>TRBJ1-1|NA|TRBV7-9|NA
TGTGCCAGCAGTAACGCCGCAGTTATGAACACTGAAGCTTTCTTT
CASSNAAVMNTEAFF
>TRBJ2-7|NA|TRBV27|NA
TGTGCCAGCAGTTCACTGGTGAAGACGTACGAGCAGTACTTC
CASSSLVKTYEQYF
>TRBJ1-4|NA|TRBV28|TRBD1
TGTGCCAGTCGCCGGGACAGGGGGATTGAAAAACTGTTTTTT
CASRRDRGIEKLFF
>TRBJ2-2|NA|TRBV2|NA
TGTGCCAGCACCCTCCTACTAGTTTCCGGGGAGCTGTTTTTT
CASTLLLVSGELFF
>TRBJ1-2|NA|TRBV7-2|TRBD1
TGTGCCAGCAGCTTAGTCGGGACAGGGAACTATGGCTACACCTTC
CASSLVGTGNYGYTF
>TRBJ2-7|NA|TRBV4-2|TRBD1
TGTGCCAGCAGCCAAGAACCGGTCAGGGGGCCAGGCGAGCAGTACTTC
CASSQEPVRGPGEQYF
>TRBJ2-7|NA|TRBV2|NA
TGTGCCAGCACGGGCCAGAATTGGTCCTACGAGCAGTACTTC
CASTGQNWSYEQYF
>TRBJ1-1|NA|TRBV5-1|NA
TGCGCCAGCAGCGCCGCGGTAGAGAACACTGAAGCTTTCTTT
CASSAAVENTEAFF
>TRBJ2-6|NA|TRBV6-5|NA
TGTGCCAGCAGTTATGGGGAGGCCAACGTCCTGACTTTC
CASSYGEANVLTF
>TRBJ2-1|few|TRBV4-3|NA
TGCGCCAGCAGCCAAGATAGCGGAGTGTACAATGAGCAGTTCTTC
CASSQDSGVYNEQFF
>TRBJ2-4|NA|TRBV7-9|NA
TGTGCCAGCAGCTTAGGGGGGAGGAACATTCAGTACTTC
CASSLGGRNIQYF
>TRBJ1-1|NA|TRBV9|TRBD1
TGTGCCAGCAGCGCAACTCCGGGACAGGGGGCCGAAGCTTTCTTT
CASSATPGQGAEAFF
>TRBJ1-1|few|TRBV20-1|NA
TGCAGTGCTAGAGTGGGCGGTGAAGCTTTCTTT
CSARVGGEAFF
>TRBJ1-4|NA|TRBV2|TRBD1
TGTGCCAGCAGTGAATCGACAGGGGGAATTAATGAAAAACTGTTTTTT
CASSESTGGINEKLFF
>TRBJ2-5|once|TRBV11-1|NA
TGTGCCAGCAGCTTAGGACGAGAGACCCAGTACTTC
CASSLGRETQYF
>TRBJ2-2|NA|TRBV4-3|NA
TGCGCCAGCAGCCGAGTCGGACAGTCACCGAACACCGGGGAGCTGTTTTTT
CASSRVGQSPNTGELFF
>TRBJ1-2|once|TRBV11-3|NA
TGTGCCAGCAGCTTAATTCTGCTCCCGTATGGCTACACCTTC
CASSLILLPYGYTF
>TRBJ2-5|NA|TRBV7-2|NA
TGTGCCAGCAGCTTAGGGCGGGGCGGGACGACCCAGTACTTC
CASSLGRGGTTQYF
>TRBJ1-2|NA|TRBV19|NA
TGTGCCAGTAGTGCCCCGGGGACATTCCTTGATGTGCATGGCTACACCTTC
CASSAPGTFLDVHGYTF
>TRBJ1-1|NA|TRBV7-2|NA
TGTGCCAGCAGCCCTCAGATGTTCACTGAAGCTTTCTTT
CASSPQMFTEAFF
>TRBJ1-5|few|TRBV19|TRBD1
TGTGCCAGTAGTCCACAGGGGGACAATCAGCCCCAGCATTTT
CASSPQGDNQPQHF
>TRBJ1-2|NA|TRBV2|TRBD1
TGTGCCAGCAGTGCGGGGGGACAGGGAGGCGGCTACACCTTC
CASSAGGQGGGYTF
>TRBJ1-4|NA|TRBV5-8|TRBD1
TGTGCCAGCAGCTTCCGACAGGGCACTAATGAAAAACTGTTTTTT
CASSFRQGTNEKLFF
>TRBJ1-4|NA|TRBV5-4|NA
TGTGCCAGCAGCTGGGGACCGGGTGAACTGTTTTTT
CASSWGPGELFF
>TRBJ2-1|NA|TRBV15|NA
TGTGCCACCAGCAGACAGAGCAGGGGGGATGAGCAGTTCTTC
CATSRQSRGDEQFF
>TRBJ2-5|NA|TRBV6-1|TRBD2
TGTGCCAGCAGTGTGGGACTAGCGGAAGAGACCCAGTACTTC
CASSVGLAEETQYF
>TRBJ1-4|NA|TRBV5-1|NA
TGCGCCAGCAGCTTGGGGGCTAAAATGGAAAAACTGTTTTTT
CASSLGAKMEKLFF